These 32 T cell receptor beta chains originate from one sample sequenced in a study of OX40 agonist ivuxolimab in advanced cancers. Generated by immunoSEQ multiplex PCR, the TCRdb table keeps only in-frame clones and is missing some. Among about 12,000 clones listed, about 80% were seen once. Sequenced material: CD4+ or CD8+ T cells sorted from blood, taken in a trial of the OX40 agonist ivuxolimab. Receptors originate from an adult with an advanced solid tumor such as melanoma, head and neck, liver or kidney cancer.

The chain employs TRBV28 and TRBJ1-1; D perhaps matches TRBD1 (5 bases). The CDR3 runs 13 residues. Per the germline V gene, CDR1 is MDHEN and CDR2 is SYDVKM. With 2 bases removed from V and 4 bases from J, the gap between germline ends came to 8 bases. CDR3 in DNA: TGTGCCAGCAGTTTAGGGGCAACCACTGAAGCTTTCTTT. It translates to CASSLGATTEAFF. The full variable domain, in which reference TRBV28 and TRBJ1-1 provide the parts outside the CDR3, is DVKVTQSSRYLVKRTGEKVFLECVQDMDHENMFWYRQDPGLGLRLIYFSYDVKMKEKGDIPEGYSVSREKKERFSLILESASTNQTSMYLCASSLGATTEAFFGQGTRLTVV.

The genes are TRBV6-4 and TRBJ2-3; D call uncertain. This CDR3 is built from 13 residues. The V gene lost 6 bases and the J gene lost 0 bases, with 7 bases spanning the gap. Germline assignment: CDR1 MRHNA and CDR2 SNTAGT. The chain's CDR3 is CASSGGSTDTQYF. The CDR3 coding sequence is TGTGCCAGCAGCGGCGGAAGCACAGATACGCAGTATTTT.

This chain connects TRBV4-1 to TRBJ2-5; D is undetermined. Germline V gives CDR1 MGHRA, CDR2 YSYEKL. Trimming pared 5 bases from V and 9 bases from J, leaving 10 bases between. The CDR3 totals 11 residues. CDR3 in amino acids: CASSMGVAQYF. DNA of the CDR3: TGCGCCAGCAGCATGGGTGTGGCCCAGTACTTC.

The chain joins TRBV6-5 to TRBJ2-2, with no clear D. This CDR3 has 14 residues. Trimming took off 0 bases at V and 7 bases at J, with 9 bases between the two ends. Germline CDR1 is MNHEY and CDR2 is SVGAGI. CDR3 sequence reads: CASSYSSTDGELFF. The CDR3 DNA sequence: TGTGCCAGCAGTTACTCGTCAACCGACGGGGAGCTGTTTTTT.

This chain connects TRBV28 to TRBJ2-1, with 9 bases that match TRBD1. The V and J ends lost 7 bases and 7 bases, in that order; junction bases with no gene match: 8. CDR1 is MDHEN and CDR2 is SYDVKM in the germline V gene. The CDR3 contains 14 residues. CDR3 DNA: TGTGCCAGCACCTTAGGGACAGGGTGGAATGAGCAGTTCTTC. This encodes CASTLGTGWNEQFF.

The chain couples TRBV15 to TRBJ2-5; D unclear. In germline, CDR1 is LNHNV, CDR2 YYDKDF (reference sequence). Between the trimmed V and J ends, which lost 0 bases and 1 base, there was a span of 6 bases. The CDR3 spans 14 residues. CDR3 DNA sequence: TGTGCCACCAGCAGAGAGGTGGCCCAAGAGACCCAGTACTTC. It codes for CATSREVAQETQYF. The full variable domain, completed using reference TRBV15 and TRBJ2-5, is DAMVIQNPRYQVTQFGKPVTLSCSQTLNHNVMYWYQQKSSQAPKLLFHYYDKDFNNEADTPDNFQSRRPNTSFCFLDIRSPGLGDTAMYLCATSREVAQETQYFGPGTRLLVL.

The CDR3 DNA sequence: TGCGCCAGCAGCCAAGCTCGCTCAGCGGGTTCGAGCTCCTACGAGCAGTACTTC. As protein: CASSQARSAGSSSYEQYF. V usage is TRBV4-3 and J usage is TRBJ2-7, with D maybe TRBD2 (6 bases). V shed 1 base and J shed 0 bases, with 19 bases lying between them. The germline CDR1 and CDR2 sequences are LGHNA and YSLEER. This CDR3 has 18 amino acids.

The chain links TRBV29-1 to TRBJ1-5, with 8 bases aligning to TRBD1. J was trimmed by 3 bases and V by 7 bases; bases with no gene match: 8. The germline V gene has CDR1 SQVTM and CDR2 ANQGSEA. The CDR3 spans 14 residues. CDR3 sequence reads: CSAQGQGHNQPQHF. The CDR3 coding sequence is TGCAGCGCCCAAGGACAGGGACACAATCAGCCCCAGCATTTT. The variable domain in full, completed from reference TRBV29-1 and TRBJ1-5, reads SAVISQKPSRDICQRGTSLTIQCQVDSQVTMMFWYRQQPGQSLTLIATANQGSEATYESGFVIDKFPISRPNLTFSTLTVSNMSPEDSSIYLCSAQGQGHNQPQHFGDGTRLSIL.

The rearrangement links TRBV19 to TRBJ1-2, with a possible D match to TRBD1 (5 bases). The V end was cut by 0 bases, the J end by 8 bases, with 19 bases between. The length of the CDR3 is 16 residues. The germline V gene has CDR1 LNHDA and CDR2 SQIVND (reference sequence). The CDR3: CASSIDQQQVLSGYTF. CDR3 bases: TGTGCCAGTAGTATAGATCAGCAACAGGTGTTGTCGGGCTACACCTTC.

V gene TRBV7-8 combines with J gene TRBJ2-3; TRBD1 aligns across 8 bases. The CDR3 loop spans 16 amino acids. Trimming took 5 bases from V and 1 from J; bases not matched to a gene: 8. Germline loops: CDR1 SGHVS, CDR2 FQNEAQ. The CDR3 protein is CASSNGPGQGTDTQYF. The CDR3, as DNA: TGTGCCAGCAGCAACGGCCCGGGACAGGGCACAGATACGCAGTATTTT.

This clone is hyperexpanded (1% or more) by share. This sequence joins TRBV28 and TRBJ2-7; possible D gene TRBD1, 6 bases. V lost 4 bases, J lost 1 base, and 23 bases lay in between. Germline values: CDR1 MDHEN, CDR2 SYDVKM. CDR3 length equals 18 residues. In DNA form, the CDR3 reads TGTGCCAGCAGTTACCCCCCCGCCGGACAGAGGAGTTCCTACGAGCAGTACTTC. Translating gives CASSYPPAGQRSSYEQYF.

This clone appeared a few times. J is TRBJ2-3 and V is TRBV11-3; 11 nucleotides line up with TRBD2. J gave up 4 bases and V 0 bases, and 9 bases lay outside the gene matches. CDR1 and CDR2 from the germline V gene are SGHNT and YENEEA. The CDR3 runs to 18 residues. In DNA form, the CDR3 reads TGTGCCAGCAGCTTAGATGGTCTAGCGGGGGGCCGCGCAGATACGCAGTATTTT. Encoded protein: CASSLDGLAGGRADTQYF.

The J gene is TRBJ2-3, the V gene TRBV30, with D unresolved. The CDR3 runs 16 residues. Per germline, CDR1 GTSNPN and CDR2 SVGIG (reference sequence). The V and J ends lost 1 base and 0 bases respectively, with 14 bases between them. The CDR3 nucleotides are TGTGCCTGGAGTGAAATTACTGGTCCTAGCACAGATACGCAGTATTTT. Translated, it gives CAWSEITGPSTDTQYF. Full variable domain (remainder filled in from reference TRBV30 and TRBJ2-3): SQTIHQWPATLVQPVGSPLSLECTVEGTSNPNLYWYRQAAGRGLQLLFYSVGIGQISSEVPQNLSASRPQDRQFILSSKKLLLSDSGFYLCAWSEITGPSTDTQYFGPGTRLTVL.

The rearrangement uses TRBV2 and TRBJ1-1; 7 bases are shared with TRBD1. Germline V CDR1 and CDR2: SNHLY, FYNNEI. V gave up 3 bases and J gave up 5 bases; unmatched junction bases: 12. CDR3 length: 16 amino acids. CDR3 loop: CASSEGRGIRSTEAFF. The CDR3 coding sequence is TGTGCCAGCAGTGAGGGCAGGGGGATTAGGAGTACTGAAGCTTTCTTT. The whole variable domain, filled in from reference TRBV2 and TRBJ1-1, reads EPEVTQTPSHQVTQMGQEVILRCVPISNHLYFYWYRQILGQKVEFLVSFYNNEISEKSEIFDDQFSVERPDGSNFTLKIRSTKLEDSAMYFCASSEGRGIRSTEAFFGQGTRLTVV.

This clone was detected a few times. The V call is TRBV6-4, the J call TRBJ2-1; the match to TRBD2 covers 12 bases. The CDR3 is made up of 15 amino acids. After removal of 0 bases from V and 6 bases from J, the junction contained 0 bases not matched to a gene. Germline V gives CDR1 MRHNA, CDR2 SNTAGT. The CDR3 protein is CASSDSTSGSNEQFF. The CDR3 coding sequence is TGTGCCAGCAGTGACTCGACTAGCGGGAGCAATGAGCAGTTCTTC.

This clone was counted a few times. The chain is built from TRBV28 and TRBJ2-5, with 9 nucleotides matching TRBD1. The CDR3 is 14 amino acids. Germline CDR1 and CDR2: MDHEN and SYDVKM. J gave up 3 bases and V 5 bases, and 4 bases lay outside the gene matches. The CDR3 sequence is CASSLTGGKETQYF. The CDR3 bases are TGTGCCAGCAGTCTTACAGGGGGCAAAGAGACCCAGTACTTC.

This clone was detected once. J is TRBJ2-1 and V is TRBV6-5, with TRBD2 matching over 9 bases. Germline V gene lookup returns CDR1 MNHEY and CDR2 SVGAGI. The CDR3 covers 15 residues. J gave up 7 bases and V 1 base, and 5 bases lay outside the gene matches. CDR3 in DNA: TGTGCCAGCAGTTACTATGCGGGGGGGCCTAATGAGCAGTTCTTC. It codes for CASSYYAGGPNEQFF.

J is TRBJ1-5 and V is TRBV23-1; no reliable D call. TRBV23-1 is an open reading frame, and its role is uncertain. The CDR3 consists of 15 residues. The ends were cut back, 4 bases at V and 7 bases at J, with 17 bases in the middle. As DNA, the CDR3 is TGCGCCAGCAGTCCTCGATTTTTCAATCGGCAGCCCCAGCATTTT. This translates into CASSPRFFNRQPQHF.

This chain links TRBV5-1 with TRBJ2-7; 7 positions match TRBD1. V gave up 4 bases and J gave up 3 bases; unmatched junction bases: 4. The CDR3 sequence is 13 residues long. The germline V gene has CDR1 SGHRS and CDR2 YFSETQ. The CDR3 is CASSGTDSYEQYF. The CDR3 region has the DNA TGCGCCAGCAGCGGGACAGACAGCTACGAGCAGTACTTC.

The chain uses TRBV4-3 and TRBJ2-3, with TRBD1 as a possible D gene (5 bases). In germline, CDR1 is LGHNA, CDR2 YSLEER. CDR3 length equals 14 residues. Trimming removed 2 bases at V and 4 bases at J, with 10 bases between. DNA of the CDR3: TGCGCCAGCAGCCAATCCCAAGGGGCAGATACGCAGTATTTT. It translates to CASSQSQGADTQYF.

This clone is a singleton in its sample. The V and J genes are TRBV2 and TRBJ1-2, with no clear D. The CDR3 contains 14 residues. CDR1 and CDR2 from the germline V gene are SNHLY and FYNNEI. Trimming left V 4 bases short and J 2 bases short, with 11 bases between. The CDR3 bases are TGTGCCAGCAGTGGGACGGACCCAAACTATGGCTACACCTTC. Translated, it gives CASSGTDPNYGYTF.

The chain carries TRBV4-1 and TRBJ2-1; D remains ambiguous. Germline values: CDR1 MGHRA, CDR2 YSYEKL. The CDR3 has 15 residues. Trimming removed 1 base at V and 2 bases at J, with 9 bases between. CDR3 residues: CASSQVEGTYNEQFF. As DNA, the CDR3 is TGCGCCAGCAGCCAAGTTGAAGGGACCTACAATGAGCAGTTCTTC.

This chain connects TRBV19 to TRBJ1-1, with D maybe TRBD1 (6 bases). The V end was cut by 5 bases, the J end by 0 bases, with 13 bases between. CDR1 is LNHDA, CDR2 SQIVND, per germline (reference sequence). The CDR3 is 15 amino acids. CDR3 coding DNA: TGTGCCAGTAGTGTATTAGAGGGGGTGAACACTGAAGCTTTCTTT. Protein: CASSVLEGVNTEAFF.

This clone has only a few counts. The V and J genes are TRBV19 and TRBJ1-1; a weak D match, TRBD1 (5 bases). CDR3 length: 15 amino acids. Trimming removed 4 bases at V and 1 base at J, with 13 bases between. Per the germline V gene, CDR1 is LNHDA and CDR2 is SQIVND (reference sequence). The CDR3 DNA is TGTGCCAGTAGTAAAACCGGGACGGGGAACACTGAAGCTTTCTTT. This codes for CASSKTGTGNTEAFF.

The V and J genes are TRBV19 and TRBJ2-2; TRBD2 might be the D (6 bases). Germline V gene data show CDR1 as LNHDA and CDR2 as SQIVND (reference sequence). CDR3 length: 15 amino acids. Trimming stripped 5 bases from V and 1 base from J, with 11 bases between. CDR3 region: CASSLPGLNTGELFF. CDR3 DNA sequence: TGTGCCAGTAGTCTACCGGGACTGAACACCGGGGAGCTGTTTTTT.

The J gene is TRBJ2-4, the V gene TRBV29-1; perhaps TRBD2 as D (6 bases). Germline V gene lookup returns CDR1 SQVTM and CDR2 ANQGSEA. The ends were cut back, 3 bases at V and 4 bases at J, with 10 bases in the middle. The CDR3 is 13 amino acids. This chain's CDR3 is CSVEARGKNIQYF. The CDR3 nucleotides are TGCAGCGTTGAGGCGCGGGGTAAAAACATTCAGTACTTC.

This clone was detected only once. The genes are TRBV25-1 and TRBJ1-1, with D hard to call. The ends were cut back, 3 bases at V and 4 bases at J, with 9 bases in the middle. Germline CDR1 and CDR2: MGHDK and SYGVNS. CDR3 length: 13 residues. Here the CDR3 reads CASSDASGTEAFF. CDR3 in DNA: TGTGCCAGCAGTGATGCCAGTGGCACTGAAGCTTTCTTT.

V is TRBV11-2 and J is TRBJ2-1, with TRBD2 matching 7 bases. Germline CDR1 and CDR2: SGHAT and FQNNGV. The junction had 11 bases not matched to a gene; V was cut back by 3 bases and J by 6 bases. This CDR3 is 16 amino acids long. The CDR3 loop reads CASSFSPSGALNEQFF. The CDR3 DNA reads TGTGCCAGCAGCTTTAGTCCTAGCGGCGCCCTCAATGAGCAGTTCTTC. Drawing the rest from reference TRBV11-2 and TRBJ2-1, the complete variable domain is EAGVAQSPRYKIIEKRQSVAFWCNPISGHATLYWYQQILGQGPKLLIQFQNNGVVDDSQLPKDRFSAERLKGVDSTLKIQPAKLEDSAVYLCASSFSPSGALNEQFFGPGTRLTVL.

This clone was counted once. This chain connects TRBV20-1 to TRBJ1-2; D not resolved. Trimming pared 6 bases from V and 8 bases from J, leaving 10 bases between. Germline CDR1 is DFQATT and CDR2 is SNEGSKA (reference sequence). This CDR3 spans 10 amino acids. The CDR3 is CSAGSRGYTF. The CDR3 DNA reads as TGCAGTGCCGGATCCAGGGGCTACACCTTC.

By share, this clone ranks as medium-sized (0.01 to 0.1%). This chain uses TRBV28 with TRBJ1-5; D gene uncertain. Germline loops: CDR1 MDHEN, CDR2 SYDVKM. With 3 bases removed from V and 4 bases from J, the gap between germline ends came to 13 bases. This CDR3 spans 15 amino acids. The CDR3 DNA reads TGTGCCAGCAGTTTGGAGGGTATGGGTAATCAGCCCCAGCATTTT. It codes for CASSLEGMGNQPQHF.

The chain is built from TRBV5-1 and TRBJ2-7, with 8 bases aligning to TRBD1. The CDR3 covers 14 residues. J gave up 4 bases and V 3 bases, and 6 bases lay outside the gene matches. The germline gives CDR1 SGHRS, CDR2 YFSETQ. CDR3 sequence reads: CASSSTGDSYEQYF. The CDR3 nucleotides read TGCGCCAGCAGCTCGACAGGGGATAGTTACGAGCAGTACTTC.

CDR3 nucleotide sequence: TGCGCCAGCAGTGAGGGATCCGGACAAGTCTCCTACGAGCAGTACTTC. It is translated as CASSEGSGQVSYEQYF. This chain links TRBV10-1 with TRBJ2-7; a weak D match, TRBD1 (5 bases). Looked up from germline, CDR1 is WNHNN and CDR2 is SYGVQD (reference sequence). This CDR3 is built from 16 residues. V gave up 2 bases and J gave up 0 bases, with 14 bases separating them.